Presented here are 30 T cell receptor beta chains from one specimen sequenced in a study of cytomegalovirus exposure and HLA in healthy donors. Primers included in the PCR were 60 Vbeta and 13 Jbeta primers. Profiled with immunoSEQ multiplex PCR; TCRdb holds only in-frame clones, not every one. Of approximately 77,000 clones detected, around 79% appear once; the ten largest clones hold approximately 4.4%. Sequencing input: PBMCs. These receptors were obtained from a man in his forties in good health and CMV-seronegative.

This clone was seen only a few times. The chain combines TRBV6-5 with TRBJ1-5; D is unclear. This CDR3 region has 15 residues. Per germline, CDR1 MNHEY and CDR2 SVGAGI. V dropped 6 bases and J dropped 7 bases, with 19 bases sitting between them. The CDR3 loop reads CASRSGRVRGQPQHF. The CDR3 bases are TGTGCCAGCAGGTCCGGACGGGTTCGGGGACAGCCCCAGCATTTT.

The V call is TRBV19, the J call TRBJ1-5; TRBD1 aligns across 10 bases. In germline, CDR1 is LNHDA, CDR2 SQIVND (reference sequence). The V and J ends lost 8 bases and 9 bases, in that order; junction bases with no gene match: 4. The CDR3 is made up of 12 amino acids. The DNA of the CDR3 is TGTGCCAGTGGGGACAGGGGCCTGCCCCAGCATTTT. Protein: CASGDRGLPQHF. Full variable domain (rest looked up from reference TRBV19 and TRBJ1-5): DGGITQSPKYLFRKEGQNVTLSCEQNLNHDAMYWYRQDPGQGLRLIYYSQIVNDFQKGDIAEGYSVSREKKESFPLTVTSAQKNPTAFYLCASGDRGLPQHFGDGTRLSIL.

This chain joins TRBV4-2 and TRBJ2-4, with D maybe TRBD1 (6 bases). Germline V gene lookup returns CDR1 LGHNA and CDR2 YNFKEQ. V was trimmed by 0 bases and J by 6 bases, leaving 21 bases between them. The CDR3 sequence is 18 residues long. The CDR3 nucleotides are TGTGCCAGCAGCCAAGAAACAGGGCCCCTCACGGACGCAAACATTCAGTACTTC. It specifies CASSQETGPLTDANIQYF.

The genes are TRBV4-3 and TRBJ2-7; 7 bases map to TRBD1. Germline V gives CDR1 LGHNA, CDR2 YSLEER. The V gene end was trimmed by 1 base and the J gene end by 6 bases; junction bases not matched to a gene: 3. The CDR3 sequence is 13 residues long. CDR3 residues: CASSQGQGSEQYF. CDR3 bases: TGCGCCAGCAGCCAAGGACAGGGATCCGAGCAGTACTTC.

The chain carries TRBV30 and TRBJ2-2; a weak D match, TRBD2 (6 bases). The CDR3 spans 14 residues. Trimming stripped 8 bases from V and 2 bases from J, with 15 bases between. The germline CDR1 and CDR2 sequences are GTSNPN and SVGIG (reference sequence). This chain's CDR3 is CARGTARNTGELFF. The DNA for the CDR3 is TGTGCCCGCGGGACTGCTAGAAACACCGGGGAGCTGTTTTTT.

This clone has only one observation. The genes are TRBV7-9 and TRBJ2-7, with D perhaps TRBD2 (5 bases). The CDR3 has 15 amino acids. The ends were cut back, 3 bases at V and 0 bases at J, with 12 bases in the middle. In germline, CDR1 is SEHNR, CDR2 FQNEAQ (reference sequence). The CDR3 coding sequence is TGTGCCAGCAGCTTCGGGATAGCTGTCTCCTACGAGCAGTACTTC. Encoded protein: CASSFGIAVSYEQYF.

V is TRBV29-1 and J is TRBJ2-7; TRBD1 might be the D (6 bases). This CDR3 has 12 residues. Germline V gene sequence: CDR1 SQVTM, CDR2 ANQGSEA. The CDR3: CSAGSRGYEQYF. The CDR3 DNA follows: TGCAGTGCTGGGAGCAGGGGATACGAGCAGTACTTC.

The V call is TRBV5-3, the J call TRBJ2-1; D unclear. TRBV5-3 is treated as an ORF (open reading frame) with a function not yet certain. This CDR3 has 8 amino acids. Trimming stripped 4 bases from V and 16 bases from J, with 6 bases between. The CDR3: CARSLSFF. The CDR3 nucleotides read TGTGCCAGAAGCCTTAGTTTCTTC.

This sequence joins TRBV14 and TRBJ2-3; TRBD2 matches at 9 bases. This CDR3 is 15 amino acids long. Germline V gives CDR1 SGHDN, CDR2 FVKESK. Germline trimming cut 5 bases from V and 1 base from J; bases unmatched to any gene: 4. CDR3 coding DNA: TGTGCCAGCAGCATCCGGACTAGCGGCACAGATACGCAGTATTTT. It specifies CASSIRTSGTDTQYF.

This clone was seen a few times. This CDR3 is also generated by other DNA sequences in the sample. For the CDR3, the DNA is TGTGCCAGCAGCCCTAGCGGCAGCTCCTACGAGCAGTACTTC. This sequence encodes CASSPSGSSYEQYF. The chain employs TRBV7-3 and TRBJ2-7; 7 nucleotides line up with TRBD2. CDR1 SGHTA and CDR2 FQGTGA come from the germline V gene. V gave up 5 bases and J gave up 0 bases; unmatched junction bases: 4. The CDR3 is 14 amino acids.

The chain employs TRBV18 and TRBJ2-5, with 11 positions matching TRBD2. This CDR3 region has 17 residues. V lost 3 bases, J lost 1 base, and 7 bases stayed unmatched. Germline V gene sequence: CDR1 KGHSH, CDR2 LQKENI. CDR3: CASSPGAGTSGQETQYF. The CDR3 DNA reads TGTGCCAGCTCACCCGGAGCCGGGACTAGCGGCCAAGAGACCCAGTACTTC.

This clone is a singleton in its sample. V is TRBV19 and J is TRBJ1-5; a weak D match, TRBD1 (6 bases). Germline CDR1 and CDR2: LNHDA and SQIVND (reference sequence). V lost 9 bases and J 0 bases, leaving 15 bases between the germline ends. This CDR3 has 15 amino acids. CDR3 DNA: TGTGCCAGCCATCAGGGGAGAGATAGCAATCAGCCCCAGCATTTT. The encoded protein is CASHQGRDSNQPQHF.

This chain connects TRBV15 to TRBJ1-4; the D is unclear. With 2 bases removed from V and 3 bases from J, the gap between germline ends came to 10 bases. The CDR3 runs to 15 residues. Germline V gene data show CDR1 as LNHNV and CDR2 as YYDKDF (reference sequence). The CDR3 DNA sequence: TGTGCCACCAGCAGATTTCGCTCGGCTAATGAAAAACTGTTTTTT. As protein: CATSRFRSANEKLFF.

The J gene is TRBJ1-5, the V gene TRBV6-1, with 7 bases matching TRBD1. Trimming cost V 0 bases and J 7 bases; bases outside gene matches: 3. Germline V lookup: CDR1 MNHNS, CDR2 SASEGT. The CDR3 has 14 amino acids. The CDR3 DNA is TGTGCCAGCAGTGAAGCCCACAGGGGACAGCCCCAGCATTTT. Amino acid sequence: CASSEAHRGQPQHF.

The CDR3 DNA reads as TGCGCCAGCAGCCAAGATAGGCGGTTAGATACGCAGTATTTT. Translation: CASSQDRRLDTQYF. The rearrangement uses TRBV4-3 and TRBJ2-3; the D is unclear. The germline V gene has CDR1 LGHNA and CDR2 YSLEER. Trimming took off 0 bases at V and 5 bases at J, with 9 bases between the two ends. This CDR3 has 14 amino acids.

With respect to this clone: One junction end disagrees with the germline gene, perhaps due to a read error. In nucleotides, the CDR3 is TGTGCCGGCAGAACAGGGGGAAACACCATATATTTT. Protein product: CAGRTGGNTIYF. The chain combines TRBV6-1 with TRBJ1-3, with D tentatively TRBD1 (6 bases). This CDR3 contains 12 residues. Per the germline V gene, CDR1 is MNHNS and CDR2 is SASEGT.

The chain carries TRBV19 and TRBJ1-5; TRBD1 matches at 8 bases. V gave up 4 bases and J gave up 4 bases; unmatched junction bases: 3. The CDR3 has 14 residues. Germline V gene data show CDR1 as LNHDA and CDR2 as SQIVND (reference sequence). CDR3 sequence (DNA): TGTGCCAGTAGTAGGGACAGGAGGAATCAGCCCCAGCATTTT. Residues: CASSRDRRNQPQHF.

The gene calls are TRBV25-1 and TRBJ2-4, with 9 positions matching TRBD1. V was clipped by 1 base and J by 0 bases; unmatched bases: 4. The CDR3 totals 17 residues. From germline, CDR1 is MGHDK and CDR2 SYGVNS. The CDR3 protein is CASSEWGGQGAKNIQYF. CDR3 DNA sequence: TGTGCCAGCAGTGAATGGGGGGGACAGGGAGCCAAAAACATTCAGTACTTC.

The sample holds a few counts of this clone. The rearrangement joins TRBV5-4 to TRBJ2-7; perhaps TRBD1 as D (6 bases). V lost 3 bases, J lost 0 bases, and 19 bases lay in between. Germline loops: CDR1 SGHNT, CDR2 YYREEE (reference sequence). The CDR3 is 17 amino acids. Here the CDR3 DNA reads TGTGCCAGCAGCTCCCCTGGAGGAGTGACAGGCTCCTACGAGCAGTACTTC. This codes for CASSSPGGVTGSYEQYF. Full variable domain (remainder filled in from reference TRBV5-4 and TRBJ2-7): ETGVTQSPTHLIKTRGQQVTLRCSSQSGHNTVSWYQQALGQGPQFIFQYYREEENGRGNFPPRFSGLQFPNYSSELNVNALELDDSALYLCASSSPGGVTGSYEQYFGPGTRLTVT.

CDR3 sequence reads: CASMTGGRNYGYTF. The CDR3, as DNA: TGTGCCAGTATGACAGGGGGGCGAAACTATGGCTACACCTTC. The chain joins TRBV19 to TRBJ1-2, with 9 bases that match TRBD1. Germline CDR1 reads LNHDA; CDR2 reads SQIVND (reference sequence). V lost 7 bases to trimming and J lost 2 bases; unmatched junction nucleotides: 5. The CDR3 is 14 residues long.

The CDR3 DNA follows: TGTGCCAGCAGCTCCGGACTAGCGGGAGTTTACAATGAGCAGTTCTTC. Amino acid sequence: CASSSGLAGVYNEQFF. The V gene is TRBV7-2, the J gene TRBJ2-1; TRBD2 aligns across 13 bases. V was pared by 4 bases and J by 4 bases, with 4 bases of the junction left unmatched. The germline gives CDR1 SGHTA, CDR2 FQGNSA. This CDR3 spans 16 amino acids.

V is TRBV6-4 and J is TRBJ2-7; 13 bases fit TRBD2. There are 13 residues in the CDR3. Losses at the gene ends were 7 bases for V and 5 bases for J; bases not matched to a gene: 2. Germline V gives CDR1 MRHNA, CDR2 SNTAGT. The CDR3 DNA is TGTGCCAGCACCGGGACTAGCGGGGACGAGCAGTACTTC. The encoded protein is CASTGTSGDEQYF.

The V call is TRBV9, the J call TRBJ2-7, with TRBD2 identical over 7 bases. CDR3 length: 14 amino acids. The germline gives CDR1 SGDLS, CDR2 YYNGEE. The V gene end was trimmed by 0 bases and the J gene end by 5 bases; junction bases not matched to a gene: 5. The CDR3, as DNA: TGTGCCAGCAGCGTAGGGAGGGGAGGGAACGAGCAGTACTTC. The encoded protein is CASSVGRGGNEQYF.

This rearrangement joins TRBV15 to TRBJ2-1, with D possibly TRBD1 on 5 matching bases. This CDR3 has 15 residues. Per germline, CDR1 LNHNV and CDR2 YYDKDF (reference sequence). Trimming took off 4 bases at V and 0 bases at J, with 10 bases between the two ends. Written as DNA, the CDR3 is TGTGCCACCAGCACCGTTAGGGGCTCCTACAATGAGCAGTTCTTC. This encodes CATSTVRGSYNEQFF. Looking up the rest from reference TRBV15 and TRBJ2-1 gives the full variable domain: DAMVIQNPRYQVTQFGKPVTLSCSQTLNHNVMYWYQQKSSQAPKLLFHYYDKDFNNEADTPDNFQSRRPNTSFCFLDIRSPGLGDTAMYLCATSTVRGSYNEQFFGPGTRLTVL.

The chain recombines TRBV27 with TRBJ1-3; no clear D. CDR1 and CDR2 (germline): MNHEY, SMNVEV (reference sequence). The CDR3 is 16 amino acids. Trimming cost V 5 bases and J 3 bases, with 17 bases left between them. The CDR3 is CASSPRIGRGGNTIYF. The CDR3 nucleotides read TGTGCCAGCAGTCCACGGATCGGAAGAGGTGGAAACACCATATATTTT.

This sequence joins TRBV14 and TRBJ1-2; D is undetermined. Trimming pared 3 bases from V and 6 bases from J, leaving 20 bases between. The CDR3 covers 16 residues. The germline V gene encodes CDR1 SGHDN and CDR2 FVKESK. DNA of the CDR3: TGTGCCAGCAGCCATAAGGTCGGTGGAGGAGAGAATGGCTACACCTTC. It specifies CASSHKVGGGENGYTF.

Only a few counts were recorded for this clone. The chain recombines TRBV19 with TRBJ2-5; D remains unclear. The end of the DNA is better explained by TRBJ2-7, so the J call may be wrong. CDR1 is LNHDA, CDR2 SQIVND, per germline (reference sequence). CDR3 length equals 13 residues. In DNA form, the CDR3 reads TGTGCCAGTAGTACCCTAGGCTCCTACGAGCAGTACTTC. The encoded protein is CASSTLGSYEQYF.

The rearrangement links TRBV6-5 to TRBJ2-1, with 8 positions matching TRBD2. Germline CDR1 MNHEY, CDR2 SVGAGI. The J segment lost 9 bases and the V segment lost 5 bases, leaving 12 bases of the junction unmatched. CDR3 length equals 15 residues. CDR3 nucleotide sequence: TGTGCCAGCAGTAGCGGGAGACGGAGTGTGAGTGAGCAGTTCTTC. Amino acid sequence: CASSSGRRSVSEQFF.

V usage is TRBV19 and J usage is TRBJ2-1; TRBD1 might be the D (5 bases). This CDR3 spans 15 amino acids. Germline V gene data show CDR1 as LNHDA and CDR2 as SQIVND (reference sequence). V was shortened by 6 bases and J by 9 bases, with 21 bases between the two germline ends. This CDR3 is CASSPEQGPFGEQFF. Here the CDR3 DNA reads TGTGCCAGTAGCCCCGAGCAGGGCCCTTTCGGTGAGCAGTTCTTC.

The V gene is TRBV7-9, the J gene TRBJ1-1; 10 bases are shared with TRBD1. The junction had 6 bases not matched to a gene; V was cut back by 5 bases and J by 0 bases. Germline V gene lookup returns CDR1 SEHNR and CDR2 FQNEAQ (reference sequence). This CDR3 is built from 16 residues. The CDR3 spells CASSPRDRGLNTEAFF. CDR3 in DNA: TGTGCCAGCAGCCCCCGGGACAGGGGACTGAACACTGAAGCTTTCTTT.